This entry concerns a single T cell receptor beta chain. CDR1 is SQVTM, CDR2 ANQGSEA, per germline. V lost 1 base to trimming and J lost 3 bases, with 19 bases between them. The CDR3 consists of 16 residues. TCRdb passed the reads through MiXCR, listing each CDR3 protein once. The sample consists of approximately 500,000 distinct CDR3 sequences, approximately 10% of them appearing once. The sample belongs to a study of T cell repertoires in cytomegalovirus infection. Background on the study: CMV infection together with matching HLA type was indicated by public TCR beta signatures.

Sample: PBMCs. The gene calls are TRBV29-1 and TRBJ2-7; D may be TRBD1 (6 bases). The origin of this receptor is a human donor in good health (CMV status not recorded). Some clones in this sample may be carry-over from other donors' samples. This CDR3 reads CSVEGVREGVGYEQYF. CDR3 in DNA: TGCAGCGTTGAAGGAGTTAGAGAGGGGGTTGGCTACGAGCAGTACTTC.